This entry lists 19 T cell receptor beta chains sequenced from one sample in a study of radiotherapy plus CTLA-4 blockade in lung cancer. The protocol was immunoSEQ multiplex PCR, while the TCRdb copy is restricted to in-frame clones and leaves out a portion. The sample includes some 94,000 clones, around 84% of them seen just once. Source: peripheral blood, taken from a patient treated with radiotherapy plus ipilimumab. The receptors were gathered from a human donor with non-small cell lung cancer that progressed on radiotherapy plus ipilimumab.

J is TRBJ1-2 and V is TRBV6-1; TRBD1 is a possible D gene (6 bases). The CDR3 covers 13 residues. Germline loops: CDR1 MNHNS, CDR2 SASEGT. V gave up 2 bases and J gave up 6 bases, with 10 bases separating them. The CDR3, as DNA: TGTGCCAGCAGTGAAAGGGGGGAGAATGGCTACACCTTC. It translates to CASSERGENGYTF.

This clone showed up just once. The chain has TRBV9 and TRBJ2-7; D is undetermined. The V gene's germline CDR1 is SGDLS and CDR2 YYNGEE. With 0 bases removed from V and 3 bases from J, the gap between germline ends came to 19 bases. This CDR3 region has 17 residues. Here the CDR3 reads CASSVAPTPRESYEQYV. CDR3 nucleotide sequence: TGTGCCAGCAGCGTAGCCCCGACACCTCGAGAAAGCTACGAGCAGTACGTC.

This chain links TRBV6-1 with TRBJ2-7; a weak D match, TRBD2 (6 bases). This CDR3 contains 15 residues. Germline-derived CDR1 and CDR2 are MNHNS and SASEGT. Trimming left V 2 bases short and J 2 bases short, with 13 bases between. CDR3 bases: TGTGCCAGCAGTGAAAACCAGCCGGGAGCCTACGAGCAGTACGTC. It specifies CASSENQPGAYEQYV.

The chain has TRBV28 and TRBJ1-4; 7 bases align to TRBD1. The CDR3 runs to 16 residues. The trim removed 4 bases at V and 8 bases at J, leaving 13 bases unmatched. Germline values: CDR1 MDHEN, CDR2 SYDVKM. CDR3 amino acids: CASSSSTRTGGEKLFF. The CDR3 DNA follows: TGTGCCAGCAGTTCCTCAACCCGGACAGGAGGCGAAAAACTGTTTTTT.

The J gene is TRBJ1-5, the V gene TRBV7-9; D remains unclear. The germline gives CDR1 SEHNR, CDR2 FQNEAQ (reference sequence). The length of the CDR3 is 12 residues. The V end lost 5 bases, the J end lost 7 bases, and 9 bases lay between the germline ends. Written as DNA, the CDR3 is TGTGCCAGCAGCGATCAATGGCAGCCCCAGCATTTT. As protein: CASSDQWQPQHF.

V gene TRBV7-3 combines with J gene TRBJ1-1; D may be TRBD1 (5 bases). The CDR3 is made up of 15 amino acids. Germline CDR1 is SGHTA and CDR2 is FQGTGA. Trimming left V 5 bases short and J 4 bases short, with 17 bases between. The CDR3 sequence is CASSPKLGGGTEAFF. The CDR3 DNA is TGTGCCAGCAGCCCCAAATTGGGTGGGGGCACTGAAGCTTTCTTT.

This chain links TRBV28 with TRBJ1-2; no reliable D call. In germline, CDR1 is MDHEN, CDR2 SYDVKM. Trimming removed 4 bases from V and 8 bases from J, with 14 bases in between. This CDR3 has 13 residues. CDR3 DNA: TGTGCCAGCAGTTCGGGCCCCCGGTGGGGCTACACCTTC. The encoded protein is CASSSGPRWGYTF.

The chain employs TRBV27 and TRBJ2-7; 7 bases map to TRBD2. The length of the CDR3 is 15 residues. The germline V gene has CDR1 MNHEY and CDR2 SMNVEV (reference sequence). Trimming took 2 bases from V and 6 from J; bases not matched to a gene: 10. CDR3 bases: TGTGCCAGCAGTTTAGACGCGGGAGTAGACTTCGAGCAGTACTTC. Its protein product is CASSLDAGVDFEQYF.

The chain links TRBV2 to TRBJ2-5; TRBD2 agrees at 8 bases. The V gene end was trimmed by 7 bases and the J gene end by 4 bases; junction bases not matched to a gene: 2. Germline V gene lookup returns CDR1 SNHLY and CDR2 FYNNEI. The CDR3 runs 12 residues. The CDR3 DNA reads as TGTGCCAGCAAAGCGGGGGCAGAGACCCAGTACTTC. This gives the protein CASKAGAETQYF.

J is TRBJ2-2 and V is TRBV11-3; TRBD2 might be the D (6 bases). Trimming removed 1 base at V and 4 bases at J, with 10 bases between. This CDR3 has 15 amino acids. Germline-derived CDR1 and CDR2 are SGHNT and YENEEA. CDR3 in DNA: TGTGCCAGCAGCTTAGGGCGGGACGGCACCGGGGAGCTGTTTTTT. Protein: CASSLGRDGTGELFF.

The CDR3 nucleotides read TGTGCCAGTAGTACTTCCGGGACAGGAGGCAATTCACCCCTCCACTTT. Protein product: CASSTSGTGGNSPLHF. The chain has TRBV19 and TRBJ1-6; 8 bases fit TRBD1. CDR1 and CDR2 (germline): LNHDA, SQIVND (reference sequence). This CDR3 region has 16 residues. Trimming at V came to 4 bases and at J to 7 bases, leaving 9 bases not matched to a gene.

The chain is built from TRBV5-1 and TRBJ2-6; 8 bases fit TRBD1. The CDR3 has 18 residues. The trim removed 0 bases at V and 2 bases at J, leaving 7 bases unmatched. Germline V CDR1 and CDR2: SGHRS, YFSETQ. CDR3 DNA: TGCGCCAGCAGCTTGGCCCCCCAGGGGGCGGCTGGGGCCAACGTCCTGACTTTC. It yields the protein CASSLAPQGAAGANVLTF.

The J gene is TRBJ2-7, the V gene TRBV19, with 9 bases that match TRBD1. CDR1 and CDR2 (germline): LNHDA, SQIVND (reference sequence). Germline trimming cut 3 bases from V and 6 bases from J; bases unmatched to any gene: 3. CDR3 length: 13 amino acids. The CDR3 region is CASSMGQGLEQYV. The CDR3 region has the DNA TGTGCCAGTAGTATGGGACAGGGTCTCGAGCAGTACGTC.

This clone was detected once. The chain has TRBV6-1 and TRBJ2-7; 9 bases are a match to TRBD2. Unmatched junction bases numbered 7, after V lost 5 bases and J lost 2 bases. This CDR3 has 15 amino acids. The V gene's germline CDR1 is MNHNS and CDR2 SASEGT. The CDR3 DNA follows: TGTGCCAGCAGTCCCGGACTAGCGACTACCTACGAGCAGTACGTC. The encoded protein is CASSPGLATTYEQYV.

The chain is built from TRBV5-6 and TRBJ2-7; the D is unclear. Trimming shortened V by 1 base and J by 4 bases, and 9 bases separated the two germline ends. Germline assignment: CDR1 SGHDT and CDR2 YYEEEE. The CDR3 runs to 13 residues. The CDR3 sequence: CASSLNPVYEQYV. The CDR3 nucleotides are TGTGCCAGCAGCTTGAATCCGGTGTACGAGCAGTACGTC.

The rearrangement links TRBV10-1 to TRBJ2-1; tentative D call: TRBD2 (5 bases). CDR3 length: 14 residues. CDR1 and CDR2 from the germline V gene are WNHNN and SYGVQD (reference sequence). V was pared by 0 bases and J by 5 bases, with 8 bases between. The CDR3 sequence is CASSESYGNNEQFF. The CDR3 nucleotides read TGCGCCAGCAGTGAGTCCTACGGGAACAATGAGCAGTTCTTC.

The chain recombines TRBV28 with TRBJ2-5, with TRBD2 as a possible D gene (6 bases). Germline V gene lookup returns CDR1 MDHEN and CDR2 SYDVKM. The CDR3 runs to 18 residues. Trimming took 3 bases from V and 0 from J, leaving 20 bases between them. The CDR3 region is CASSFPGESGQYQETQYF. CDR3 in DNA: TGTGCCAGCAGTTTTCCGGGGGAATCGGGGCAGTACCAAGAGACCCAGTACTTC.

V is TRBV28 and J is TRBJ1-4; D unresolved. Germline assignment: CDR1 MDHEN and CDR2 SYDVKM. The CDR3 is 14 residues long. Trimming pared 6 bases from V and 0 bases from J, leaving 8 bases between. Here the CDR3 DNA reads TGTGCCAGCAGAACACGATCAACTAATGAAAAACTGTTTTTT. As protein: CASRTRSTNEKLFF. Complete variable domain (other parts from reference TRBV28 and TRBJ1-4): DVKVTQSSRYLVKRTGEKVFLECVQDMDHENMFWYRQDPGLGLRLIYFSYDVKMKEKGDIPEGYSVSREKKERFSLILESASTNQTSMYLCASRTRSTNEKLFFGSGTQLSVL.

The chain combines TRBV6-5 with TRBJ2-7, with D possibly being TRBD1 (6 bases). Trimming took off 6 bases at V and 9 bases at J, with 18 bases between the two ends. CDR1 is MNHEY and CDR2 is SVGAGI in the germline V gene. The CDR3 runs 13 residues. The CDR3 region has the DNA TGTGCCAGCAGAGTATCCTACAGGGACCCGCAGTACTTC. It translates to CASRVSYRDPQYF.